The subject of this entry is one T cell receptor (beta chain). This clone was recorded only once. The specificity of this receptor is unknown. Nothing much larger sits one base from this clone, and base qualities are not available. This entry comes from a study of shared clonotypes between healthy human individuals (dated by TCRdb to the early 2020s). The study in broad terms: Two women and a few men aged 18 to 49 years were included in the cohort. To estimate repertoire size and how much clonotypes are shared between individuals, the study performed deep sequencing of blood TCR repertoires from 4 to 6 healthy adults. To increase sequencing depth and limit assay-specific biases, TCR repertoire library preparation and sequencing were carried out by different laboratories using diverse techniques. Per donor, leukapheresis produced somewhere between about 0.94 and 9 billion PBMCs. For each donor, three plates each were used for CD4 naive and CD4 memory, two plates were used for CD8 naive, and one plate was used for CD8 memory. What the authors observed across the whole study: Pairwise subsampling led to the expectation that sequencing depth would affect the degree of clonotype sharing among donors. Across a handful of donors, about 5% of naive CD4, around 3.5% of naive CD8, roughly 2.2% of memory CD4, and 0.4% of memory CD8 clonotypes were shared. Sampling was restricted to blood, and TCR repertoires in tissues likely differ from the TCR repertoires found in blood. Even with the large sequencing depth, rarefaction of the sorted-subset datasets indicated that sequencing was incomplete. The small number of donors limited the genetic and exposure-history diversity represented. Clonotypes shared by all four sorted-subset donors showed higher generation probabilities than non-shared clonotypes. Larger estimated clonotype richness was generally found for naive subsets than for memory subsets.

TCR CDR3 regions were amplified from genomic DNA by multiplex PCR using the deep immunoSEQ assay. Extracted genomic DNA from each cell subset was spread evenly across all wells of several immunoSEQ 96-well plates, with each plate serving as a replicate. For sorted subsets, roughly 200 ng of genomic DNA, equivalent to some 30,000 T cell genomes, went into each replicate PCR. Purified libraries were quantified with a Qubit 3.0 fluorometer, sized on a Bioanalyzer 2100, and re-quantified with the KAPA Library Quantification kit. Every immunoSEQ 96-well plate was sequenced on a dedicated single-read 150-cycle Illumina NextSeq 550 flow cell. The paper's data handling went like this. The immunoSEQ output contained only junctional sequences without quality scores, so filtering could not match that applied to full-length reads. Sequences were annotated with PyIR, a Python wrapper for IgBLAST v1.9, and V/J genes and CDR3 were assigned using IMGT germline references. Any read was removed if the V/J assignment was weak (E-value above 1e-6), the CDR3 was missing, or the read contained stop codons, out-of-frame junctions, or ambiguous translated residues. V3J clonotypes were defined as sequences sharing the same inferred V gene, J gene, and CDR3 amino acid sequence. The percentage overlap between two repertoires was calculated by dividing the number of shared unique clonotypes by the size of the smaller repertoire. Three approaches were used to assess repertoire richness: RTK rarefaction, the Chao1 estimator, and Recon v2.1 estimates of unobserved clonotypes. Generation probabilities for all TCRbeta clonotypes obtained by the gDNA method from a handful of donors were computed using OLGA. The table was pulled from immuneACCESS by TCRdb, which kept in-frame rearrangements only. Such tables lose some clones; where checked, under half of the loss comes from unresolved V genes, and the rest has no known cause. The V and J calls and clone size come from that table; D and trimming were worked out from the DNA. This sample lists roughly 530,000 clones; 90% to 96% were detected once. 0.06% of the sample belongs to the ten largest clones.

The donors were healthy, HIV-negative adults with no recently reported acute infections or vaccinations. Only Caucasian adults living in Nashville, Tennessee, USA were represented among the donors. Magnetic negative selection was used to enrich CD4+ T cells, after which naive cells were positively selected on CD45RA and the negative fraction became the memory subset. After blood collection by leukapheresis, PBMCs were isolated using Ficoll-Histopaque density gradient centrifugation and then cryopreserved in the vapor phase of liquid nitrogen. Analytical flow cytometry was used to check the purity and quantity of every magnetically sorted T cell population. Genomic DNA was isolated from each sorted fraction and quantified by UV absorbance on a Nanodrop 2000c. Sequencing used naive CD4+ T cells sorted from blood. This sample's cell subset or site label indicates: CD45RA+ positively selected. This sequence originates from a woman aged 25 to 45 in good health.

The base sequence is TGTGCCAGCAGACCACGGGGGGGCAAGAACACCGGGGAGCTGTTTTTT. This is translated as CASRPRGGKNTGELFF. The chain joins TRBV28 to TRBJ2-2, with 8 middle bases fitting TRBD2. The CDR3, cysteine through phenylalanine, is 16 amino acids long. Only the CDR3 part of the read is kept: 48 bases, read in frame from the first base. Clipping removes 6 bases from V and 1 base from J, with 7 as the unmatched junction base count. The CDR1 and CDR2 encoded by the germline V gene are MDHEN and SYDVKM.